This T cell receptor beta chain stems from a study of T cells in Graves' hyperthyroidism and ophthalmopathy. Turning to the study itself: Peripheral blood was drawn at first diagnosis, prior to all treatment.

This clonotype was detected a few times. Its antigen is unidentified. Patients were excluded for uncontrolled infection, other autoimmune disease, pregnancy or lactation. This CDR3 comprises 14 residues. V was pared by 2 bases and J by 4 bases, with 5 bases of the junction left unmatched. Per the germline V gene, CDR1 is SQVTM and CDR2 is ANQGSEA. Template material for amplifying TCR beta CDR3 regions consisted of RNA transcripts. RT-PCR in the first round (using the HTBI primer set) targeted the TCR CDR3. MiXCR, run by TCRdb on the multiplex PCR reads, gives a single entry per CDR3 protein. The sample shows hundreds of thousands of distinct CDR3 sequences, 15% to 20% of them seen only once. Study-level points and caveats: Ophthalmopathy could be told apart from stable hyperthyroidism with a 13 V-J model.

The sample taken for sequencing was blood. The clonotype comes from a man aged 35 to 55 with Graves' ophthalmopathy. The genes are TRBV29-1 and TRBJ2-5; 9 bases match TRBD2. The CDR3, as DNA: TGCAGCGTTGAACGGAGCGGGGGGTTAGAGACCCAGTACTTC. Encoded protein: CSVERSGGLETQYF.